The 31 T cell receptor beta chains below were found in one sample sequenced in a study of T-cell memory formation after mild COVID-19. Each CDR3 protein is one row after TCRdb ran MiXCR on the 5' RACE reads. The sample carries 390,000 or so distinct CDR3 sequences, about a sixth recorded once. Sequencing was done on a sample of PBMCs or a T cell subset sorted from them (not recorded which). These receptors all come from a man younger than 35 who had mild COVID-19 (a few samples of this study predate the infection). Cell type and time point are not known.

This clonotype was counted only a few times. The chain uses TRBV4-1 and TRBJ2-4; tentatively, D is TRBD1 (6 bases). Germline assignment: CDR1 MGHRA and CDR2 YSYEKL. Trimming shortened V by 5 bases and J by 1 base, and 15 bases separated the two germline ends. The CDR3 consists of 16 residues. The CDR3 DNA reads as TGCGCCAGCAGCGAGAAAAATCAGGGGGCCAAAAACATTCAGTACTTC. As protein: CASSEKNQGAKNIQYF.

The chain recombines TRBV29-1 with TRBJ2-3; D unclear. CDR3 size: 12 residues. Germline CDR1 and CDR2: SQVTM and ANQGSEA. The V end lost 7 bases, the J end lost 2 bases, and 10 bases lay between the germline ends. The CDR3 spells CSAQILTDTQYF. CDR3 nucleotide sequence: TGCAGCGCCCAAATCCTCACAGATACGCAGTATTTT.

V gene TRBV7-9 combines with J gene TRBJ1-1; D may be TRBD1 (6 bases). From germline, CDR1 is SEHNR and CDR2 FQNEAQ (reference sequence). CDR3 length: 15 residues. Deletions cut 5 bases from V and 0 bases from J, with 13 bases between. The CDR3 region has the DNA TGTGCCAGCAGCCAGTTTACAGGGATGAACACTGAAGCTTTCTTT. Translated: CASSQFTGMNTEAFF.

The rearrangement joins TRBV30 to TRBJ2-3; D perhaps matches TRBD1 (5 bases). The CDR3 runs to 17 residues. The V end lost 0 bases, the J end lost 0 bases, and 16 bases lay between the germline ends. Germline CDR1 is GTSNPN and CDR2 is SVGIG (reference sequence). The CDR3 DNA reads as TGTGCCTGGAGTGTATCCCACGGCAGGGTCAGCACAGATACGCAGTATTTT. It codes for CAWSVSHGRVSTDTQYF.

The chain couples TRBV4-1 to TRBJ2-3; D gene unclear. Trimming removed 6 bases at V and 0 bases at J, with 16 bases between. This CDR3 region has 16 residues. CDR1 MGHRA and CDR2 YSYEKL come from the germline V gene. CDR3 in amino acids: CASSPVVGGSTDTQYF. The CDR3 bases are TGCGCCAGCAGTCCTGTAGTGGGTGGGAGCACAGATACGCAGTATTTT.

This clonotype was counted once. The chain is built from TRBV27 and TRBJ2-7; 11 bases are shared with TRBD1. CDR1 and CDR2 (germline): MNHEY, SMNVEV (reference sequence). Germline trimming cut 10 bases from V and 2 bases from J; bases unmatched to any gene: 10. The CDR3 has 15 residues. The CDR3 bases are TGTGCCACCAGCGCCCGGACAGGGGGCACCTACGAGCAGTACTTC. Translating gives CATSARTGGTYEQYF.

The rearrangement links TRBV5-1 to TRBJ2-2, with D perhaps TRBD1 (6 bases). The CDR3 has 15 residues. Between the trimmed V and J ends, which lost 4 bases and 0 bases, there was a span of 10 bases. CDR1 and CDR2 from the germline V gene are SGHRS and YFSETQ. The chain's CDR3 is CASSVGQTNTGELFF. The CDR3 DNA follows: TGCGCCAGCAGCGTCGGACAGACGAACACCGGGGAGCTGTTTTTT.

This sequence joins TRBV6-2 or TRBV6-3 and TRBJ2-1, with D tentatively TRBD1 (6 bases). This CDR3 comprises 13 residues. Germline-derived CDR1 and CDR2 are MNHEY and SVGEGT. V lost 6 bases to trimming and J lost 3 bases, with 9 bases between them. The CDR3 protein is CASRSTGYNEQFF. CDR3 in DNA: TGTGCCAGCAGGTCGACAGGCTACAATGAGCAGTTCTTC.

This clonotype was observed a handful of times. The chain couples TRBV10-2 to TRBJ1-1; the D is unclear. The V end was cut by 3 bases, the J end by 5 bases, with 7 bases between. CDR1 is WSHSY and CDR2 is SAAADI in the germline V gene. The CDR3 length is 12 residues. The CDR3 protein is CASSDPWTEAFF. As DNA, the CDR3 is TGCGCCAGCAGTGATCCTTGGACTGAAGCTTTCTTT.

This clonotype was found a few times. The chain carries TRBV6-2 or TRBV6-3 and TRBJ2-1; 8 bases align to TRBD2. Germline V gives CDR1 MNHEY, CDR2 SVGEGT. The CDR3 totals 16 residues. Trimming took 2 bases from V and 1 from J; bases not matched to a gene: 4. This CDR3 reads CASSYPSGGSYNEQFF. As DNA, the CDR3 is TGTGCCAGCAGTTACCCAAGCGGGGGTTCCTACAATGAGCAGTTCTTC.

The chain links TRBV6-2 or TRBV6-3 to TRBJ2-3; D gene unclear. Trimming left V 2 bases short and J 13 bases short, with 13 bases between. The CDR3 covers 12 residues. CDR1 is MNHEY, CDR2 SVGEGT, per germline. CDR3 loop: CASSYPNSFKYF. In nucleotides, the CDR3 is TGTGCCAGCAGTTACCCGAATAGCTTCAAGTATTTT.

This chain connects TRBV19 to TRBJ2-3; either TRBD1 or TRBD2 may supply D (5 bases each). Trimming shortened V by 5 bases and J by 3 bases, and 15 bases separated the two germline ends. The germline gives CDR1 LNHDA, CDR2 SQIVND (reference sequence). The CDR3 length is 15 residues. CDR3 nucleotides: TGTGCCAGTAGTCAGTCGGGGAAGGGGACAGATACGCAGTATTTT. Translated: CASSQSGKGTDTQYF. Using reference TRBV19 and TRBJ2-3 for the parts outside the CDR3, the full variable domain is DGGITQSPKYLFRKEGQNVTLSCEQNLNHDAMYWYRQDPGQGLRLIYYSQIVNDFQKGDIAEGYSVSREKKESFPLTVTSAQKNPTAFYLCASSQSGKGTDTQYFGPGTRLTVL.

The chain uses TRBV12-3 or TRBV12-4 and TRBJ1-1; 8 bases fit TRBD1. This CDR3 is built from 15 residues. Losses at the gene ends were 5 bases for V and 6 bases for J; bases not matched to a gene: 11. The CDR3 DNA follows: TGTGCCAGCAGTAAGACAGGGGAAAAACTCGCTGAAGCTTTCTTT. The encoded protein is CASSKTGEKLAEAFF.

The chain recombines TRBV3-1 with TRBJ1-6; TRBD1 is a possible D gene (5 bases). This CDR3 has 14 amino acids. Trimming pared 4 bases from V and 5 bases from J, leaving 9 bases between. In germline, CDR1 is LGHDT, CDR2 YNNKEL (reference sequence). CDR3 nucleotide sequence: TGTGCCAGCAGCCGGGGCATTAATAATTCACCCCTCCACTTT. Translating gives CASSRGINNSPLHF.

CDR3 sequence reads: CASSYRGGGANVLTF. DNA for the CDR3: TGTGCCAGCAGCTACAGGGGCGGTGGGGCCAACGTCCTGACTTTC. This chain uses TRBV5-8 with TRBJ2-6; 7 nucleotides line up with TRBD1. With V trimmed by 3 bases and J by 3 bases, 3 bases remained unmatched. Germline CDR1 SGHTS, CDR2 YDEGEE. The CDR3 loop spans 15 amino acids.

This clonotype was recorded many times. V gene TRBV5-1 combines with J gene TRBJ2-3; D is possibly TRBD2 (5 bases). Trimming took 4 bases from V and 5 from J, leaving 17 bases between them. Germline-derived CDR1 and CDR2 are SGHRS and YFSETQ. The length of the CDR3 is 15 residues. CDR3 coding DNA: TGCGCCAGCAGCCCCGGCGGGTCTGCAGGAGATACGCAGTATTTT. It codes for CASSPGGSAGDTQYF. Supplemented by reference TRBV5-1 and TRBJ2-3, the full variable domain reads KAGVTQTPRYLIKTRGQQVTLSCSPISGHRSVSWYQQTPGQGLQFLFEYFSETQRNKGNFPGRFSGRQFSNSRSEMNVSTLELGDSALYLCASSPGGSAGDTQYFGPGTRLTVL.

A few counts support this clonotype. The chain employs TRBV6-5 and TRBJ2-1; D gene uncertain. Germline V CDR1 and CDR2: MNHEY, SVGAGI. The CDR3 consists of 13 residues. V was clipped by 0 bases and J by 7 bases, with 7 bases between them. The CDR3 nucleotides read TGTGCCAGCAGTTACTCGTACGAGAATGAGCAGTTCTTC. This translates into CASSYSYENEQFF.

The V and J genes are TRBV7-2 and TRBJ1-5; possibly TRBD1 for D (5 bases). The germline V gene has CDR1 SGHTA and CDR2 FQGNSA. Between the trimmed V and J ends, which lost 4 bases and 6 bases, there was a span of 10 bases. The CDR3 runs 13 residues. CDR3 DNA sequence: TGTGCCAGCAGCTCAGGGTATAGTCAGCCCCAGCATTTT. Protein product: CASSSGYSQPQHF.

The chain joins TRBV30 to TRBJ2-3, with no clear D. CDR3 length equals 12 residues. V was shortened by 3 bases and J by 4 bases, with 8 bases between the two germline ends. Germline lookup yields CDR1 GTSNPN and CDR2 SVGIG (reference sequence). This chain's CDR3 is CAWSVDADTQYF. The CDR3 region has the DNA TGTGCCTGGAGCGTCGACGCAGATACGCAGTATTTT.

The rearrangement links TRBV27 to TRBJ2-1, with 11 bases that match TRBD2. CDR3 length: 19 amino acids. Looked up from germline, CDR1 is MNHEY and CDR2 is SMNVEV (reference sequence). Losses at the gene ends were 5 bases for V and 2 bases for J; bases not matched to a gene: 14. This CDR3 is CASSPRVAGGPVTYNEQFF. The CDR3, as DNA: TGTGCCAGCAGTCCCAGGGTAGCGGGGGGGCCGGTAACCTACAATGAGCAGTTCTTC.

V is TRBV9 and J is TRBJ1-3; 9 bases agree with TRBD1. V was pared by 4 bases and J by 2 bases, with 13 bases of the junction left unmatched. Per the germline V gene, CDR1 is SGDLS and CDR2 is YYNGEE. This CDR3 comprises 18 residues. CDR3 residues: CASSPTVPGQGPGNTIYF. In nucleotides, the CDR3 is TGTGCCAGCAGCCCCACCGTCCCGGGACAGGGACCTGGAAACACCATATATTTT.

The chain combines TRBV6-2 or TRBV6-3 with TRBJ2-7; TRBD2 is a possible D gene (6 bases). There are 15 residues in the CDR3. CDR1 and CDR2 (germline): MNHEY, SVGEGT. Between the trimmed V and J ends, which lost 2 bases and 5 bases, there was a span of 16 bases. The CDR3 nucleotides read TGTGCCAGCAGTTACGGGGCGCCGGGGGTGGACGAGCAGTACGTC. It specifies CASSYGAPGVDEQYV.

The table lists this clonotype with a few counts. The gene calls are TRBV7-9 and TRBJ1-3; a weak D match, TRBD1 (5 bases). The germline gives CDR1 SEHNR, CDR2 FQNEAQ (reference sequence). V was clipped by 5 bases and J by 0 bases, with 14 bases between them. The CDR3 is made up of 16 amino acids. The DNA of the CDR3 is TGTGCCAGCAGCCATTCGGGACGGAGCTCTGGAAACACCATATATTTT. This translates into CASSHSGRSSGNTIYF.

The chain has TRBV7-9 and TRBJ1-5; D perhaps matches TRBD1 (5 bases). CDR1 SEHNR and CDR2 FQNEAQ come from the germline V gene (reference sequence). This CDR3 is built from 12 residues. V gave up 11 bases and J gave up 2 bases, with 10 bases separating them. This chain's CDR3 is CASTGGNQPQHF. The CDR3 DNA sequence: TGTGCCTCGACGGGGGGCAATCAGCCCCAGCATTTT. Supplemented by reference TRBV7-9 and TRBJ1-5, the full variable domain reads DTGVSQNPRHKITKRGQNVTFRCDPISEHNRLYWYRQTLGQGPEFLTYFQNEAQLEKSRLLSDRFSAERPKGSFSTLEIQRTEQGDSAMYLCASTGGNQPQHFGDGTRLSIL.

The sample holds a few counts of this clonotype. The CDR3 sequence: CASRHKARYPGELFF. CDR3 DNA sequence: TGTGCCAGCAGACACAAAGCCCGGTATCCCGGGGAGCTGTTTTTT. V usage is TRBV6-2 or TRBV6-3 and J usage is TRBJ2-2; unclear D gene. This CDR3 spans 15 amino acids. Looked up from germline, CDR1 is MNHEY and CDR2 is SVGEGT. V dropped 6 bases and J dropped 6 bases, with 17 bases sitting between them.

This chain joins TRBV12-3 or TRBV12-4 and TRBJ1-2; D is unresolved. V gave up 4 bases and J gave up 14 bases, with 26 bases separating them. This CDR3 comprises 15 residues. CDR3 sequence: CASSSFGSPDTLHTF. The CDR3 region has the DNA TGTGCCAGCAGTTCGTTCGGAAGTCCCGATACCCTTCATACCTTC.

This clonotype was counted between two and nine times. In nucleotides, the CDR3 is TGTGCCAACCTGGACAGGAGTTACAATGAGCAGTTCTTC. Encoded protein: CANLDRSYNEQFF. The chain carries TRBV2 and TRBJ2-1; 7 positions agree with TRBD1. Germline CDR1 SNHLY, CDR2 FYNNEI. The CDR3 is made up of 13 amino acids. Trimming removed 10 bases from V and 4 bases from J; junction bases left unmatched: 7. Supplemented by reference TRBV2 and TRBJ2-1, the full variable domain reads EPEVTQTPSHQVTQMGQEVILRCVPISNHLYFYWYRQILGQKVEFLVSFYNNEISEKSEIFDDQFSVERPDGSNFTLKIRSTKLEDSAMYFCANLDRSYNEQFFGPGTRLTVL.

The CDR3 nucleotides read TGTGCCATGATGGGCGGGGTAGGAGATACGCAGTATTTT. It translates to CAMMGGVGDTQYF. The chain employs TRBV10-3 and TRBJ2-3, with D maybe TRBD2 (6 bases). Trimming took 9 bases from V and 5 from J, leaving 15 bases between them. The CDR3 length is 13 residues. Germline CDR1 and CDR2: ENHRY and SYGVKD.

The CDR3 region is CASSYPGQGNGELFF. The CDR3, as DNA: TGCGCCAGCAGCTACCCGGGACAGGGAAACGGGGAGCTGTTTTTT. The chain links TRBV5-1 to TRBJ2-2, with 9 bases identical to TRBD1. CDR1 is SGHRS and CDR2 is YFSETQ in the germline V gene. The CDR3 loop spans 15 amino acids. Trimming took 3 bases from V and 7 from J; bases not matched to a gene: 7.

This clonotype was seen at least ten times. This chain uses TRBV4-3 with TRBJ2-1; 7 bases are shared with TRBD2. V lost 4 bases to trimming and J lost 8 bases; unmatched junction nucleotides: 11. Germline-derived CDR1 and CDR2 are LGHNA and YSLEER. This CDR3 is built from 15 residues. CDR3 bases: TGCGCCAGCAGCCCGAGCGGGACCCCCATCGATGAGCAGTTCTTC. This translates into CASSPSGTPIDEQFF.

This chain connects TRBV9 to TRBJ2-7; D gene ambiguous. This CDR3 spans 12 amino acids. The germline CDR1 and CDR2 sequences are SGDLS and YYNGEE. Trimming took off 4 bases at V and 3 bases at J, with 8 bases between the two ends. The CDR3 bases are TGTGCCAGCAGCATCGGCTTCTACGAGCAGTACGTC. Translating gives CASSIGFYEQYV.